This T cell receptor beta chain was obtained from a study of blood T cell repertoires in COVID-19. Across the whole study: Donors in the United States, Italy and Spain gave samples during acute or convalescent COVID-19. In each case, the material was cDNA or gDNA derived from T cells, B-cell-depleted T cells, or PBMCs.

Germline CDR1 reads SGHTA; CDR2 reads FQGTGA. The CDR3 has 16 amino acids. V dropped 5 bases and J dropped 4 bases, with 18 bases sitting between them. This clone was picked up a small number of times. Assay: immunoSEQ multiplex PCR; the TCRdb copy retains only in-frame clones and omits some. The table lists fewer than 150,000 clones, around 78% of them singletons, with 10% to 12% in the top ten. V gene TRBV7-3 combines with J gene TRBJ2-1, with D maybe TRBD1 (7 bases). Material for sequencing was peripheral blood. The clonotype was recovered from a human donor in a cohort sampled during active COVID-19. CDR3 sequence: CASSNLGQGGYNEQFF. In DNA form, the CDR3 reads TGTGCCAGCAGCAACTTAGGGCAGGGGGGTTACAATGAGCAGTTCTTC.